A single T cell receptor (beta chain) is shown here with its context. The data belong to a study of T cells in narcolepsy. This CDR3 region has 14 residues. Germline values: CDR1 LNHDA, CDR2 SQIVND (reference sequence). Deletions cut 5 bases from V and 4 bases from J, with 14 bases between. Produced via immunoSEQ multiplex PCR; TCRdb's table is partial and in-frame only. The repertoire holds some 17,000 clones, with roughly two thirds as singletons. Sequencing was performed on CD45RA- memory CD8+ T cells from PBMCs. V gene TRBV19 combines with J gene TRBJ1-1; D is perhaps TRBD1 (5 bases). The clonotype was recovered from a human donor with narcolepsy. This CDR3 is CASSRGYGGTEAFF. As DNA, the CDR3 is TGTGCCAGTAGTCGGGGGTATGGGGGCACTGAAGCTTTCTTT. Supplemented by reference TRBV19 and TRBJ1-1, the full variable domain reads DGGITQSPKYLFRKEGQNVTLSCEQNLNHDAMYWYRQDPGQGLRLIYYSQIVNDFQKGDIAEGYSVSREKKESFPLTVTSAQKNPTAFYLCASSRGYGGTEAFFGQGTRLTVV.